This entry is about one T cell receptor beta chain. Antigen specificity is unknown. The data derive from a study of cytomegalovirus exposure and HLA in healthy donors. Study observations and caveats: Cytomegalovirus status was reportedly diagnosed by the classifier with high specificity and sensitivity. TCR beta chains numbering some 150 were designated cytomegalovirus-associated. In a later analysis, first-cohort TCR clusters were found to tend to co-occur in the 100 to 150 validation repertoires.

Here immunoSEQ multiplex PCR was the method, and the copy in TCRdb shows in-frame clones only, minus some. The sample consists of roughly 330,000 clones, roughly 87% of them appearing once. The CDR3 runs 15 residues. CDR1 is SGHRS and CDR2 is YFSETQ in the germline V gene. The V and J ends lost 3 bases and 3 bases respectively, with 13 bases between them. The approximately 120-subject validation cohort, separate from the roughly 670-subject first cohort, included the donors. The sequence was collected from a woman aged 25-40 years in good health and CMV-seropositive. The chain employs TRBV5-1 and TRBJ1-5; maybe TRBD1 (5 bases). Sequencing input: PBMCs. The CDR3 loop reads CASSWTGGVNQPQHF. As DNA, the CDR3 is TGCGCCAGCAGCTGGACCGGGGGGGTCAATCAGCCCCAGCATTTT.